This T cell receptor (beta chain) was sequenced for a study of shared clonotypes between healthy human individuals. Whole-study results and caveats: All-four-donor shared clonotypes had higher generation probabilities than non-shared clonotypes did.

The junction had 9 bases not matched to a gene; V was cut back by 4 bases and J by 3 bases. The CDR3 has 15 residues. Germline-derived CDR1 and CDR2 are SEHNR and FQNEAQ (reference sequence). Sequencing used immunoSEQ multiplex PCR; TCRdb keeps in-frame clones, though not all of them. The sample holds fewer than 850,000 clones, approximately 97% seen once. In regard to this clone: Its specificity is unknown.

Naive CD8 cells lacked CD45RO, underwent positive selection for CCR7 and left out terminally differentiated effector memory CD45RA+ cells. The donors, all of them Caucasian adults, lived in Nashville, Tennessee. The gene calls are TRBV7-9 and TRBJ2-7, with TRBD2 matching over 7 bases. The sequenced sample consisted of naive CD8+ T cells sorted from blood. The sequence came from a man aged 25-40 years in good health. Here the CDR3 DNA reads TGTGCCAGCAGCTCCACAACTAGCGAAGACTACGAGCAGTACTTC. It translates to CASSSTTSEDYEQYF.